A selection of T cell receptor beta chains follows, all from one sample in a study of T-cell reconstitution after alpha-beta-depleted transplantation in children. TCRdb re-derived calls from the PCR reads in MiXCR, one entry per CDR3 protein. The sample comprises about 110,000 distinct CDR3 sequences, 5.5% to 7% of which are singletons, and less than 30% rests with the top ten. Specimen: PBMCs, mostly from graft donor cells, collected 360 days after TCRalphabeta/CD19-depleted stem cell transplant. The receptors stem from a male patient aged 2 to 9 who had a stem cell transplant for acute lymphoblastic leukemia, so the T cells may come from the graft donor. CDR3s include the opening cysteine and the closing phenylalanine or tryptophan. A D gene is named only where the DNA matches it firmly. Where a row states a size, it is once, few, many or the class of an expanded clone; other rows omit it.

j_call: TRBJ2-3
clone_size: few
d_call: TRBD1
v_call: TRBV11-1
cdr3_aa: CASSSGTGGVLSSTDTQYF
cdr3_nt: TGTGCCAGCAGTTCCGGGACAGGGGGCGTCCTGTCTAGCACAGATACGCAGTATTTT

j_call: TRBJ2-5
clone_size: many
d_call: .
v_call: TRBV28
cdr3_aa: CASSHFDSQETQYF
cdr3_nt: TGTGCCAGCAGTCATTTCGACAGTCAAGAGACCCAGTACTTC

j_call: TRBJ1-6
clone_size: few
d_call: .
v_call: TRBV4-3
cdr3_aa: CASSQVFAPGGKGVLHF
cdr3_nt: TGCGCCAGCAGCCAAGTGTTCGCCCCGGGGGGGAAAGGAGTCCTCCACTTT

j_call: TRBJ2-7
clone_size: .
d_call: .
v_call: TRBV28
cdr3_aa: CASSDDQIRPYEQYF
cdr3_nt: TGTGCCAGCAGTGATGACCAAATCAGACCCTACGAGCAGTACTTC

j_call: TRBJ2-5
clone_size: many
d_call: TRBD1
v_call: TRBV6-2/TRBV6-3
cdr3_aa: CASSGSTGGETQYF
cdr3_nt: TGTGCCAGCAGTGGATCGACAGGGGGGGAGACCCAGTACTTC

j_call: TRBJ2-1
clone_size: few
d_call: TRBD2
v_call: TRBV6-2/TRBV6-3
cdr3_aa: CASSYGRLAGYNEQFF
cdr3_nt: TGTGCCAGCAGTTACGGGAGGCTAGCGGGTTACAATGAGCAGTTCTTC

j_call: TRBJ2-7
clone_size: many
d_call: TRBD1
v_call: TRBV5-1
cdr3_aa: CASSPKTGMVDEQYF
cdr3_nt: TGCGCCAGCAGCCCCAAGACAGGGATGGTCGACGAGCAGTACTTC

j_call: TRBJ2-2
clone_size: few
d_call: .
v_call: TRBV7-9
cdr3_aa: CASSTPWNRATGELFF
cdr3_nt: TGTGCCAGCAGCACCCCCTGGAATCGGGCCACCGGGGAGCTGTTTTTT

j_call: TRBJ2-3
clone_size: many
d_call: TRBD2
v_call: TRBV10-3
cdr3_aa: CAISAGAGEGDTQYF
cdr3_nt: TGTGCCATCAGTGCTGGAGCGGGGGAGGGAGATACGCAGTATTTT

j_call: TRBJ2-5
clone_size: many
d_call: .
v_call: TRBV7-9
cdr3_aa: CASSLITLLRGQYF
cdr3_nt: TGTGCCAGCAGCTTAATAACCTTATTACGAGGCCAGTACTTC

j_call: TRBJ1-2
clone_size: few
d_call: TRBD1
v_call: TRBV6-2/TRBV6-3
cdr3_aa: CASSYAGQDGYTF
cdr3_nt: TGTGCCAGCAGTTATGCTGGACAGGATGGCTACACCTTC

j_call: TRBJ2-3
clone_size: many
d_call: .
v_call: TRBV12-3/TRBV12-4
cdr3_aa: CASSHVETDTQYF
cdr3_nt: TGTGCCAGCAGCCACGTAGAAACAGATACGCAGTATTTT

j_call: TRBJ1-1
clone_size: many
d_call: .
v_call: TRBV6-5
cdr3_aa: CASSYVVNTEAFF
cdr3_nt: TGTGCCAGCAGTTATGTTGTGAACACTGAAGCTTTCTTT

j_call: TRBJ1-4
clone_size: few
d_call: TRBD1
v_call: TRBV30
cdr3_aa: CAWSAGTGGGKLFF
cdr3_nt: TGTGCCTGGAGCGCCGGGACAGGGGGTGGAAAACTGTTTTTT

j_call: TRBJ2-7
clone_size: many
d_call: TRBD1
v_call: TRBV7-9
cdr3_aa: CASSPRIGTGLYEQYF
cdr3_nt: TGTGCCAGCAGCCCGCGCATCGGGACAGGACTATACGAGCAGTACTTC

j_call: TRBJ2-7
clone_size: few
d_call: .
v_call: TRBV7-6
cdr3_aa: CASSYGPVGGQYF
cdr3_nt: TGTGCCAGCAGCTACGGCCCCGTGGGAGGGCAGTACTTC

j_call: TRBJ1-5
clone_size: .
d_call: TRBD1
v_call: TRBV12-3/TRBV12-4
cdr3_aa: CASSSVGGLYSNQPQHF
cdr3_nt: TGTGCCAGCAGTTCCGTAGGGGGCCTGTATAGCAATCAGCCCCAGCATTTT

j_call: TRBJ2-1
clone_size: many
d_call: .
v_call: TRBV6-5
cdr3_aa: CASSPGLDGEQFF
cdr3_nt: TGTGCCAGCAGTCCCGGACTCGACGGTGAGCAGTTCTTC

j_call: TRBJ2-1
clone_size: many
d_call: .
v_call: TRBV7-9
cdr3_aa: CASSPWGDMSSYNEQFF
cdr3_nt: TGTGCCAGCAGCCCCTGGGGGGACATGAGCTCCTACAATGAGCAGTTCTTC

j_call: TRBJ2-2
clone_size: many
d_call: TRBD2
v_call: TRBV6-2/TRBV6-3
cdr3_aa: CASSFSSGRGELFF
cdr3_nt: TGTGCCAGCAGTTTCTCTAGCGGAAGAGGGGAGCTGTTTTTT

j_call: TRBJ1-6
clone_size: many
d_call: TRBD1
v_call: TRBV20-1
cdr3_aa: CSARLTGRGSSPLHF
cdr3_nt: TGCAGTGCTAGATTGACAGGGCGAGGGAGTTCACCCCTCCACTTT

j_call: TRBJ2-4
clone_size: many
d_call: .
v_call: TRBV7-9
cdr3_aa: CASSRASKNIQYF
cdr3_nt: TGTGCCAGCAGCCGAGCCAGCAAAAACATTCAGTACTTC

j_call: TRBJ2-5
clone_size: few
d_call: .
v_call: TRBV5-6
cdr3_aa: CASSLVPGGVETQYF
cdr3_nt: TGTGCCAGCAGCTTGGTCCCCGGGGGAGTGGAGACCCAGTACTTC

j_call: TRBJ1-2
clone_size: many
d_call: .
v_call: TRBV7-8
cdr3_aa: CASSFLGVNYGYTF
cdr3_nt: TGTGCCAGCAGCTTTCTTGGTGTTAACTATGGCTACACCTTC

j_call: TRBJ1-5
clone_size: .
d_call: .
v_call: TRBV27
cdr3_aa: CASSPQGFHSNQPQHF
cdr3_nt: TGTGCCAGCAGCCCTCAAGGCTTTCATAGCAATCAGCCCCAGCATTTT

j_call: TRBJ2-4
clone_size: many
d_call: .
v_call: TRBV28
cdr3_aa: CASSLNWPKNIQYF
cdr3_nt: TGTGCCAGCAGTTTAAACTGGCCCAAAAACATTCAGTACTTC

j_call: TRBJ2-3
clone_size: .
d_call: TRBD2
v_call: TRBV7-2
cdr3_aa: CASSKGRGGTDTQYF
cdr3_nt: TGTGCCAGCAGCAAAGGGCGGGGGGGCACAGATACGCAGTATTTT

j_call: TRBJ2-1
clone_size: .
d_call: .
v_call: TRBV12-3/TRBV12-4
cdr3_aa: CASRDDRSSYNEQFF
cdr3_nt: TGTGCCAGCAGAGACGACCGCAGCTCCTACAATGAGCAGTTCTTC

j_call: TRBJ2-3
clone_size: .
d_call: TRBD2
v_call: TRBV7-9
cdr3_aa: CASSWTSSTDTQYF
cdr3_nt: TGTGCCAGCAGCTGGACTAGCAGCACAGATACGCAGTATTTT